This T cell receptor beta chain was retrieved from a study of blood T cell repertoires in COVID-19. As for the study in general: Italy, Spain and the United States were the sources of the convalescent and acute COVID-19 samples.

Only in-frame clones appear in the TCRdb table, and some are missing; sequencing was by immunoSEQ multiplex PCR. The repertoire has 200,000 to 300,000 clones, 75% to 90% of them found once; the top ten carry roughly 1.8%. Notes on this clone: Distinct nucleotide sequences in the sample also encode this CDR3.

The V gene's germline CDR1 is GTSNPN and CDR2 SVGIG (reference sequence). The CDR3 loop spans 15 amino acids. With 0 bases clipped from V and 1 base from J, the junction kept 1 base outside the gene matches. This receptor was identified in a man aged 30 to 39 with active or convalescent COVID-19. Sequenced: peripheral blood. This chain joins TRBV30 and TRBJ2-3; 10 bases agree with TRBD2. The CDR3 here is CAWSVLAGGTDTQYF. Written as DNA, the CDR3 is TGTGCCTGGAGTGTTCTAGCGGGGGGCACAGATACGCAGTATTTT.